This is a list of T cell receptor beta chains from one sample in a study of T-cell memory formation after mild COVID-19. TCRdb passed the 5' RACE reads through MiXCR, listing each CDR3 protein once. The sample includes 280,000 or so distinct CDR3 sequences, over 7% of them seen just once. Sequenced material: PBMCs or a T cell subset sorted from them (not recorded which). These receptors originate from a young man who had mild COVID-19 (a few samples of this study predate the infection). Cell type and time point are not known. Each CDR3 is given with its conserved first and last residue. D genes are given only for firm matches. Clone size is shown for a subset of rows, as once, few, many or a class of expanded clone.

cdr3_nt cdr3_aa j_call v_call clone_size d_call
TGTGCCAGCAGCTTCTCGGGACAGGGTCCTTCACCCCTCCACTTT CASSFSGQGPSPLHF TRBJ1-6 TRBV7-9 NA TRBD1
TGCAGTGCTAGGAACCAAGAGACCCAGTACTTC CSARNQETQYF TRBJ2-5 TRBV20-1 NA NA
TGTGCCATCAGGGGGGGGATCGAGCAGTACTTC CAIRGGIEQYF TRBJ2-7 TRBV10-3 few TRBD2
TGTGCCAGCAGCTTGTTGGGGACTCGGGATACGCAGTATTTT CASSLLGTRDTQYF TRBJ2-3 TRBV7-2 few NA
TGCGCCAGCAGCCAGGACAGGGGTTGGGATACGCAGTATTTT CASSQDRGWDTQYF TRBJ2-3 TRBV5-1 many TRBD1
TGTGCCAGCAGCTTGAGGGATGGGAATGAGCAGTTCTTC CASSLRDGNEQFF TRBJ2-1 TRBV7-2 few NA
TGTGCCACCGAAGACAGGAACACCGGGGAGCTGTTTTTT CATEDRNTGELFF TRBJ2-2 TRBV2 many NA
TGTGCCAGCAGCCCAGGTCCGGCAGACTATGGCTACACCTTC CASSPGPADYGYTF TRBJ1-2 TRBV7-3 few NA
TGTGCCAGCAGCGGCCTGTTCCAAGAGACCCAGTACTTC CASSGLFQETQYF TRBJ2-5 TRBV27 many NA
TGCAGTGCTTCCGGACAGGCTAACTCCTACGAGCAGTACTTC CSASGQANSYEQYF TRBJ2-7 TRBV20-1 few TRBD1
TGCGCCAGCAGATACCTGGACCGCGGATGGCCCCAGCATTTT CASRYLDRGWPQHF TRBJ1-5 TRBV23-1 NA NA
TGTGCCAGCAGCCCAGTGGGGGCCCGCAATCAGCCCCAGCATTTT CASSPVGARNQPQHF TRBJ1-5 TRBV12-3/TRBV12-4 NA NA
TGCGCCAGCAGCGATAGCGGGGCCCTCTCCTACGAGCAGTACTTC CASSDSGALSYEQYF TRBJ2-7 TRBV5-1 few TRBD2
TGTGCCCTTCTTCGTCCAAGGGGAAACATTCAGTACTTC CALLRPRGNIQYF TRBJ2-4 TRBV10-3 few NA
TGTGCCAGCAGCAGCAGTGGGAGGGGCACTGAAGCTTTCTTT CASSSSGRGTEAFF TRBJ1-1 TRBV11-3 NA NA
TGTGCCTGGAGGACAGGGGAGACCTACGAGCAGTACTTC CAWRTGETYEQYF TRBJ2-7 TRBV30 NA TRBD1
TGTGCCAGCTCACCACCGAGGACAGGGGGGAACACCATATATTTT CASSPPRTGGNTIYF TRBJ1-3 TRBV18 few TRBD1
TGCAGCGTTGGCAGGGGGATGGTGACCCAGTACTTC CSVGRGMVTQYF TRBJ2-5 TRBV29-1 few TRBD1
TGTGCCAGCAGTTTAACATCAACTAATGAAAAACTGTTTTTT CASSLTSTNEKLFF TRBJ1-4 TRBV12-3/TRBV12-4 NA NA
TGTGCCAGCAGCTTAGGGCAGTCGGGCAATCAGCCCCAGCATTTT CASSLGQSGNQPQHF TRBJ1-5 TRBV7-6 many NA
TGTGCCAGCAGCCCCCGTGGGACAGGCAATCAGCCCCAGCATTTT CASSPRGTGNQPQHF TRBJ1-5 TRBV5-6 NA TRBD1
TGTGCCAGCAGTTTACGAGCGGGGGCAATTTTTGGTACGCAGTATTTT CASSLRAGAIFGTQYF TRBJ2-3 TRBV27 few TRBD2
TGCAGTGCTATGGGACTAGCAGGCGGGGAGCTGTTTTTT CSAMGLAGGELFF TRBJ2-2 TRBV20-1 many TRBD2
TGTGCCAGCAGTTCGTACACGGAGGGGGTTGAAAAACTGTTTTTT CASSSYTEGVEKLFF TRBJ1-4 TRBV6-5 few NA
TGCAGTGCTAGGGCTCGGATCGTCTATGGCTACACCTTC CSARARIVYGYTF TRBJ1-2 TRBV20-1 few NA
TGTGCCAGCAGCTTAGATCCGGGGGCGCCTGGAAACACCATATATTTT CASSLDPGAPGNTIYF TRBJ1-3 TRBV11-2 few NA
TGTGCCAGCACCGGCGGGACAACTAGATGGGAGCAGTTCTTC CASTGGTTRWEQFF TRBJ2-1 TRBV7-2 NA NA
TGTGCCAGCAGCTTCCGGGACAGGACTCGCAATGAGCAGTTCTTC CASSFRDRTRNEQFF TRBJ2-1 TRBV7-2 NA TRBD1
TGTGCCAGCAGCCGTACTAGTTATAGGGACGAGCAGTACTTC CASSRTSYRDEQYF TRBJ2-7 TRBV7-2 NA NA
TGCGCCAGCAGCACCGGACAGGGTAACACTGAAGCTTTCTTT CASSTGQGNTEAFF TRBJ1-1 TRBV5-1 many TRBD1
TGCGCCAGCAGTACCGCAGGCGGCGATACGCAGTATTTT CASSTAGGDTQYF TRBJ2-3 TRBV4-3 NA NA
TGTGCCAGCAAGGGGAGGGGTTCGGCCGGGGAGCTGTTTTTT CASKGRGSAGELFF TRBJ2-2 TRBV12-3/TRBV12-4 NA TRBD2
TGTGCCAGCAGTTTACCCAACTTCTACGAGCAGTACTTC CASSLPNFYEQYF TRBJ2-7 TRBV12-3/TRBV12-4 few NA
TGTGCCAGCAGCTCGGAGACAGATACGCAGTATTTT CASSSETDTQYF TRBJ2-3 TRBV7-9 few NA
TGCGCCAGCAGTCGGGGTCCGCTGGCGGGGGGGAAAGAGACCCAGTACTTC CASSRGPLAGGKETQYF TRBJ2-5 TRBV23-1 many TRBD2
TGTGCCAGCAGCTTATCCCGTACCTACGAGCAGTACTTC CASSLSRTYEQYF TRBJ2-7 TRBV7-2 NA NA
TGTGCCAGCAGCGCGACGTGGGCAGGACAATCTGGAAACACCATATATTTT CASSATWAGQSGNTIYF TRBJ1-3 TRBV5-5 NA NA
TGTGCCAGCAGCCACCCTCGGACGGCGGGGGTCAATGAGCAGTTCTTC CASSHPRTAGVNEQFF TRBJ2-1 TRBV3-1 few TRBD2
TGTGCCAGCAGCCCGGACCACAGCTCCTACAATGAGCAGTTCTTC CASSPDHSSYNEQFF TRBJ2-1 TRBV12-3/TRBV12-4 NA NA
TGTGCCAGCAGTAGAAACAGGGGTGGCTACACCTTC CASSRNRGGYTF TRBJ1-2 TRBV12-3/TRBV12-4 few TRBD1
TGTGCCAGCAGCTTGGTACTAGCGGGGGTACTTCCCGGGGAGCTGTTTTTT CASSLVLAGVLPGELFF TRBJ2-2 TRBV11-3 few TRBD2
TGCAGTGTCCCGGGGAAGGATAACTATGGCTACACCTTC CSVPGKDNYGYTF TRBJ1-2 TRBV20-1 few NA
TGCGCCAGCAGCCAAGAGTTAGGGACCTATCAAGAGACCCAGTACTTC CASSQELGTYQETQYF TRBJ2-5 TRBV4-1 NA NA
TGTGCCAGCGGTTTTGGGGTGAACACTGAAGCTTTCTTT CASGFGVNTEAFF TRBJ1-1 TRBV19 many NA
TGTGCCAGCAGACTAGGACTAGCGGGGGGCCCGAACACCGGGGAGCTGTTTTTT CASRLGLAGGPNTGELFF TRBJ2-2 TRBV7-2 once TRBD2
TGCAGTGCTAGAGATTGGGAACTCCCGCCCAAAAACATTCAGTACTTC CSARDWELPPKNIQYF TRBJ2-4 TRBV20-1 many NA
TGTGCCAGCAGCTTGGGGGACAGGGCCACTGAAGCTTTCTTT CASSLGDRATEAFF TRBJ1-1 TRBV7-2 few TRBD1
TGCGCCAGCAGCTTGGCCCCCCGACAGGGGGGGGATACGCAGTATTTT CASSLAPRQGGDTQYF TRBJ2-3 TRBV5-1 few TRBD1
TGTGCCAGCAGCTACTACACCGTCTTCCATACGCAGTATTTT CASSYYTVFHTQYF TRBJ2-3 TRBV7-9 NA NA
TGTGCCAGCAGCCAACCTAGCGGGGGGTCGGTAGATACGCAGTATTTT CASSQPSGGSVDTQYF TRBJ2-3 TRBV3-1 few TRBD2
TGTGCCAGCAGACACAGGAACGGGGGGGTCTATGGCTACACCTTC CASRHRNGGVYGYTF TRBJ1-2 TRBV12-3/TRBV12-4 NA NA
TGTGCCAGCAGCCCCCAGGACCCGGTGACTGAAGCTTTCTTT CASSPQDPVTEAFF TRBJ1-1 TRBV12-3/TRBV12-4 NA NA
TGTGCCAGCAGCTTGGGTGGGACTGCAGATACGCAGTATTTT CASSLGGTADTQYF TRBJ2-3 TRBV5-4 NA NA